These 22 T cell receptor beta chains were all obtained from the same sample, sequenced in a study of patients and donors after allogeneic stem cell transplantation. TCRdb recomputed calls from the RT-PCR reads with MiXCR, one row per CDR3 protein. The sample comprises hundreds of thousands of distinct CDR3 sequences, under 20% of which are singletons, and less than 9.5% rests with the top ten. Material for sequencing was blood, either unsorted or a sorted T cell fraction (not recorded which). The receptors were sampled from a human donor who was either an allogeneic HSCT recipient or a stem cell or donor lymphocyte infusion donor (not recorded which). It is not recorded whose cells these are; they may come from a transplant donor.

The rearrangement uses TRBV20-1 and TRBJ2-1, with no clear D. Deletions cut 5 bases from V and 10 bases from J, with 12 bases between. Per the germline V gene, CDR1 is DFQATT and CDR2 is SNEGSKA (reference sequence). The CDR3 has 11 residues. The CDR3 coding sequence is TGCAGTGCTGCGTTTGATTGGGAGCAGTTCTTC. As protein: CSAAFDWEQFF.

This clonotype came up a few times. This sequence joins TRBV6-5 and TRBJ2-3; 8 bases line up with TRBD2. This CDR3 is 16 amino acids long. CDR1 and CDR2 (germline): MNHEY, SVGAGI. Trimming cost V 4 bases and J 1 base; bases outside gene matches: 7. DNA of the CDR3: TGTGCCAGCAGTTCTCGGGGGGGAAGCGGCACAGATACGCAGTATTTT. It specifies CASSSRGGSGTDTQYF.

Ten or more counts support this clonotype. The V call is TRBV20-1, the J call TRBJ2-1, with 11 positions matching TRBD2. CDR1 DFQATT and CDR2 SNEGSKA come from the germline V gene (reference sequence). With 0 bases clipped from V and 1 base from J, the junction kept 14 bases outside the gene matches. This CDR3 is built from 20 residues. CDR3 residues: CSARDLIGTSGPLSYNEQFF. As DNA, the CDR3 is TGCAGTGCTAGAGATTTAATCGGGACTAGCGGTCCCCTATCCTACAATGAGCAGTTCTTC.

This clonotype was seen only a few times. This rearrangement joins TRBV5-1 to TRBJ2-7; 9 bases match TRBD1. Unmatched junction bases numbered 3, after V lost 0 bases and J lost 2 bases. The CDR3 length is 15 residues. CDR1 and CDR2 from the germline V gene are SGHRS and YFSETQ. DNA of the CDR3: TGCGCCAGCAGCTTGGTTGGGACAGGGACCTACGAGCAGTACTTC. It yields the protein CASSLVGTGTYEQYF.

Only a few counts were recorded for this clonotype. This chain uses TRBV5-1 with TRBJ2-2; 8 bases are a match to TRBD1. The trim removed 3 bases at V and 5 bases at J, leaving 6 bases unmatched. The CDR3 sequence is 15 residues long. CDR1 is SGHRS and CDR2 is YFSETQ in the germline V gene. The CDR3 DNA sequence: TGCGCCAGCAGCTGGACAGGGTCAGGGACCGGGGAGCTGTTTTTT. Translated: CASSWTGSGTGELFF.

This clonotype was seen a few times. The chain employs TRBV18 and TRBJ2-7; D remains unclear. The V end was cut by 2 bases, the J end by 3 bases, with 17 bases between. This CDR3 contains 16 residues. From germline, CDR1 is KGHSH and CDR2 LQKENI. The CDR3 here is CASSPYGHNRVYEQYF. CDR3 nucleotide sequence: TGTGCCAGCTCACCATACGGGCATAACCGCGTCTACGAGCAGTACTTC.

This clonotype was recorded a few times. The chain joins TRBV20-1 to TRBJ2-1, with D perhaps TRBD2 (5 bases). This CDR3 is 14 amino acids long. From germline, CDR1 is DFQATT and CDR2 SNEGSKA (reference sequence). V was pared by 3 bases and J by 0 bases, with 9 bases between. DNA of the CDR3: TGCAGTGCTAGGGTGGGGAGCTCCTACAATGAGCAGTTCTTC. Residues: CSARVGSSYNEQFF.

The chain joins TRBV7-6 to TRBJ2-3, with D perhaps TRBD1 (6 bases). The V gene lost 6 bases and the J gene lost 0 bases, with 16 bases spanning the gap. CDR3 length: 16 residues. CDR1 and CDR2 (germline): SGHVS, FNYEAQ. The CDR3 region has the DNA TGTGCCAGCAGTTCCACTAACAGGGCTAGCACAGATACGCAGTATTTT. It encodes CASSSTNRASTDTQYF.

The V call is TRBV6-2 or TRBV6-3, the J call TRBJ2-2, with 9 bases matching TRBD2. Germline V gives CDR1 MNHEY, CDR2 SVGEGT. CDR3 size: 19 residues. J lost 0 bases, V lost 2 bases, and 10 bases had no gene match. CDR3 nucleotide sequence: TGTGCCAGCAGTTACGGGGCTAGCGGGGCCCGCCCGAACACCGGGGAGCTGTTTTTT. Protein product: CASSYGASGARPNTGELFF.

This clonotype was seen more than once but under ten times. V and J are TRBV29-1 and TRBJ2-5, with TRBD2 identical over 11 bases. CDR3 size: 17 residues. The V segment lost 7 bases and the J segment 6 bases; nucleotides outside the gene matches: 19. The germline gives CDR1 SQVTM, CDR2 ANQGSEA. The CDR3 reads CSARGGGVAGGTQTQYF. DNA for the CDR3: TGCAGCGCACGGGGGGGAGGGGTAGCGGGAGGGACCCAGACCCAGTACTTC.

The chain employs TRBV6-2 or TRBV6-3 and TRBJ1-2; D unresolved. CDR1 is MNHEY, CDR2 SVGEGT, per germline. This CDR3 contains 12 residues. Between the trimmed V and J ends, which lost 5 bases and 5 bases, there was a span of 9 bases. In DNA form, the CDR3 reads TGTGCCAGCAGTCGACGGGAATATGGCTACACCTTC. Residues: CASSRREYGYTF.

This chain links TRBV12-3 or TRBV12-4 with TRBJ1-1; D might be TRBD1 (5 bases). The CDR3 totals 15 residues. Trimming cost V 3 bases and J 0 bases, with 11 bases left between them. CDR3 in amino acids: CASSFRGVLNTEAFF. The DNA of the CDR3 is TGTGCCAGCAGTTTTCGAGGGGTCCTGAACACTGAAGCTTTCTTT.

This chain links TRBV20-1 with TRBJ2-1; weak D call: TRBD2 (7 bases). V dropped 1 base and J dropped 5 bases, with 15 bases sitting between them. The CDR3 runs to 15 residues. CDR1 is DFQATT and CDR2 is SNEGSKA in the germline V gene (reference sequence). The chain's CDR3 is CSARVVGGPNNEQFF. Here the CDR3 DNA reads TGCAGTGCTAGAGTTGTCGGGGGGCCAAACAATGAGCAGTTCTTC.

This clonotype has just a few counts. V usage is TRBV5-1 and J usage is TRBJ2-7, with 10 bases aligning to TRBD1. The CDR3 sequence is 14 residues long. The germline CDR1 and CDR2 sequences are SGHRS and YFSETQ. The V and J ends lost 3 bases and 7 bases, in that order; junction bases with no gene match: 7. CDR3 bases: TGCGCCAGCAGCTCCTCCGGGACAGGGGAAGAGCAGTACTTC. Its protein is CASSSSGTGEEQYF.

This chain links TRBV18 with TRBJ1-1; 8 bases fit TRBD1. V was clipped by 6 bases and J by 4 bases; unmatched bases: 7. The CDR3 consists of 14 residues. Germline CDR1 reads KGHSH; CDR2 reads LQKENI. Here the CDR3 DNA reads TGTGCCAGCTCCCAACAGGGGGTTGGCACTGAAGCTTTCTTT. As protein: CASSQQGVGTEAFF.

The rearrangement joins TRBV20-1 to TRBJ1-1; D possibly corresponds to TRBD1 (6 bases). The V end lost 4 bases, the J end lost 4 bases, and 13 bases lay between the germline ends. Germline V CDR1 and CDR2: DFQATT, SNEGSKA (reference sequence). The CDR3 length is 13 residues. The DNA of the CDR3 is TGCAGTGCTACCCGCTGGGGGCCCACTGAAGCTTTCTTT. This codes for CSATRWGPTEAFF.

This clonotype was observed a handful of times. The chain combines TRBV24-1 with TRBJ1-1; 9 bases line up with TRBD1. Germline V CDR1 and CDR2: KGHDR, SFDVKD. The length of the CDR3 is 14 residues. The junction had 2 bases not matched to a gene; V was cut back by 6 bases and J by 1 base. The CDR3 DNA follows: TGTGCCACCAGTCAGACAGGGGGGAACACTGAAGCTTTCTTT. Amino acids: CATSQTGGNTEAFF.

In its sample, this clonotype was seen a few times. The chain has TRBV2 and TRBJ2-1; 11 nucleotides align to TRBD2. J was trimmed by 12 bases and V by 4 bases; bases with no gene match: 8. The CDR3 sequence is 14 residues long. Looked up from germline, CDR1 is SNHLY and CDR2 is FYNNEI. Here the CDR3 reads CASSASGRPQLQFF. The DNA for the CDR3 is TGTGCCAGCAGTGCTAGCGGGAGGCCCCAACTGCAGTTCTTC.

A single count supports this clonotype. The chain employs TRBV30 and TRBJ2-7, with D possibly being TRBD2 (6 bases). The V end lost 2 bases, the J end lost 5 bases, and 13 bases lay between the germline ends. The length of the CDR3 is 13 residues. The germline V gene has CDR1 GTSNPN and CDR2 SVGIG (reference sequence). CDR3 protein: CAWSSGVVHEQYF. CDR3 DNA sequence: TGTGCCTGGAGTTCGGGGGTAGTCCACGAGCAGTACTTC.

This rearrangement joins TRBV7-2 to TRBJ2-7; tentative D call: TRBD1 (6 bases). V was shortened by 4 bases and J by 3 bases, with 16 bases between the two germline ends. CDR1 SGHTA and CDR2 FQGNSA come from the germline V gene. This CDR3 spans 15 amino acids. CDR3 nucleotide sequence: TGTGCCAGCAGCTCCCTAGGGGTACAGGGCTACGAGCAGTACTTC. It encodes CASSSLGVQGYEQYF.

The chain joins TRBV2 to TRBJ2-1; the match to TRBD2 covers 8 bases. This CDR3 spans 12 amino acids. Germline V CDR1 and CDR2: SNHLY, FYNNEI. V was pared by 7 bases and J by 9 bases, with 5 bases of the junction left unmatched. The DNA for the CDR3 is TGTGCCAGCACCCTACGGGGGGGTGAGCAGTTCTTC. It specifies CASTLRGGEQFF.

The rearrangement links TRBV2 to TRBJ2-7; D is unclear. Trimming shortened V by 5 bases and J by 2 bases, and 10 bases separated the two germline ends. Looked up from germline, CDR1 is SNHLY and CDR2 is FYNNEI. CDR3 length equals 13 residues. The CDR3 DNA reads as TGTGCCAGCAGTAGGGCCAAGACCTACGAGCAGTACTTC. The encoded protein is CASSRAKTYEQYF.